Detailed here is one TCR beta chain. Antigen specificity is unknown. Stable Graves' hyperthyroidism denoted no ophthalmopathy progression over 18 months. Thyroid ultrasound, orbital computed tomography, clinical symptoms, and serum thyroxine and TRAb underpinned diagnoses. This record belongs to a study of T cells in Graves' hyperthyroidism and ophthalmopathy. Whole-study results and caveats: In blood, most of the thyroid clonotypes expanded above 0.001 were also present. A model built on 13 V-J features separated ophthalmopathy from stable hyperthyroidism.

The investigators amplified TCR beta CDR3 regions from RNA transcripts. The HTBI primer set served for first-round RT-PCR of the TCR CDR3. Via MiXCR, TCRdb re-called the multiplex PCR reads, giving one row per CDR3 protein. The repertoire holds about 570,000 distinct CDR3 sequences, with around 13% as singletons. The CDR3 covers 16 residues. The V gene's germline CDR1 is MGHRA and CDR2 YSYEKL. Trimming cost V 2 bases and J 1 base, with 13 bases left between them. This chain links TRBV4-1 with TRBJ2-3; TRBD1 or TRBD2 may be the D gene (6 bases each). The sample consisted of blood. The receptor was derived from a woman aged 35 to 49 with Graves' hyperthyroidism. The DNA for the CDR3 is TGCGCCAGCAGCCAAAAGGGGGGACTCCGCACAGATACGCAGTATTTT. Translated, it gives CASSQKGGLRTDTQYF.